This T cell receptor (beta chain) was sequenced during a study of Ad26.COV2.S vaccination and SARS-CoV-2 variants. Sequencing was performed with immunoSEQ multiplex PCR; in TCRdb, only in-frame clones are kept and a portion is missing. The table has hundreds of thousands of clones, around 88% seen once. V lost 1 base, J lost 6 bases, and 9 bases lay in between. CDR3 size: 14 residues. Germline CDR1 reads LGHDT; CDR2 reads YNNKEL (reference sequence). Treatment reported: about 20 received Ad26.COV2.S at low or high dose, single or two shots; roughly 5 received placebo; per-sample allocation not given. Sampling was done on day 63 after the first vaccine or placebo injection.

Sequencing was performed on peripheral blood, taken in a trial of Ad26.COV2.S vaccine versus placebo. The sequence was obtained from a person aged 18 to 65 who received the Ad26.COV2.S COVID-19 vaccine or a placebo. The V gene is TRBV3-1 (or the pseudogene TRBV3-2), the J gene TRBJ2-2; D is unresolved. The CDR3 nucleotides read TGTGCCAGCAGCCAAGGAGCTGGGTCCGGGGAGCTGTTTTTT. As protein: CASSQGAGSGELFF.